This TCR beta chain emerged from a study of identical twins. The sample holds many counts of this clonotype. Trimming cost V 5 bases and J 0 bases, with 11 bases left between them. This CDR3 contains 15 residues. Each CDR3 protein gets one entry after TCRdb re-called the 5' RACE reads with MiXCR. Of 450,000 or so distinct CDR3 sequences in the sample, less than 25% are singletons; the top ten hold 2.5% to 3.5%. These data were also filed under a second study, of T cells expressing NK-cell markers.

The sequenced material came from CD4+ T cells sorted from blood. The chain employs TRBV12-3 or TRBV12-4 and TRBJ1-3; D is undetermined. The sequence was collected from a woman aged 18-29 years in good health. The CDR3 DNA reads TGTGCCAGCAGTCATACACGTCTCTCTGGAAACACCATATATTTT. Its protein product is CASSHTRLSGNTIYF.